This TCR beta chain was sequenced for a study of beta chain features in type 1 diabetes. cDNA synthesis used the whole RNA isolate, giving expressed TCRB sequences. Sequencing was performed with immunoSEQ multiplex PCR; in TCRdb, only in-frame clones are kept and a portion is missing. The data show 200,000 to 250,000 clones, 27% seen once. This clone was counted between two and nine times. Other DNA sequences in the same sample also yield this CDR3. CDR3 length equals 15 residues. Germline V gene lookup returns CDR1 SGHAT and CDR2 FQNNGV. With 6 bases clipped from V and 4 bases from J, the junction kept 4 bases outside the gene matches.

The specimen was central memory CD4+ T cells from blood. The source is a man aged 25 to 45 in good health. This chain joins TRBV11-2 and TRBJ2-2; 11 bases agree with TRBD1. CDR3 sequence (DNA): TGTGCCAGCAGTTCTGGGACAGGGGGCACCGGGGAGCTGTTTTTT. The encoded protein is CASSSGTGGTGELFF.